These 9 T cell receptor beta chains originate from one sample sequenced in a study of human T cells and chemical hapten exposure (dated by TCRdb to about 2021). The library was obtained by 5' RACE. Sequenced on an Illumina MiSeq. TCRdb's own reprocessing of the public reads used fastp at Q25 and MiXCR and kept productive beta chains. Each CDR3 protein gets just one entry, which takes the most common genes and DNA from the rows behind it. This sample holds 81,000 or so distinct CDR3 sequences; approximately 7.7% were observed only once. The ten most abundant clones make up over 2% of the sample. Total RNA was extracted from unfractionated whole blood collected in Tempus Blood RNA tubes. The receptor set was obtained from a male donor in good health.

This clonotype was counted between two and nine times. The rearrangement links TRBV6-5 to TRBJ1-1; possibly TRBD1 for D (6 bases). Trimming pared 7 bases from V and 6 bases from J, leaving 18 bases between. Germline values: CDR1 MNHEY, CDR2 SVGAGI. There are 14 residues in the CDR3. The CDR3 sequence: CASMGGGVVAEAFF. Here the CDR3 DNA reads TGTGCCAGCATGGGAGGGGGGGTTGTCGCTGAAGCTTTCTTT.

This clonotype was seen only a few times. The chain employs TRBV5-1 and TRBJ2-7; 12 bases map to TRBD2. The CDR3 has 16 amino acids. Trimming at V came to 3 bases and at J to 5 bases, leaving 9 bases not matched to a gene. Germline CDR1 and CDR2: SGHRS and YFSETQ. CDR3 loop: CASSWRLAGVTDEQYF. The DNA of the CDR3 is TGCGCCAGCAGCTGGCGACTAGCGGGAGTTACGGACGAGCAGTACTTC.

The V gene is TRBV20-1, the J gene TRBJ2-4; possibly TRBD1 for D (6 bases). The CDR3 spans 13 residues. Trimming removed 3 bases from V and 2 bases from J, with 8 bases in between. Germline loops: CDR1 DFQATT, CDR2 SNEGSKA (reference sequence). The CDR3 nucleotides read TGCAGTGCTAGCGGGACACCCAAAAACATTCAGTACTTC. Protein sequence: CSASGTPKNIQYF.

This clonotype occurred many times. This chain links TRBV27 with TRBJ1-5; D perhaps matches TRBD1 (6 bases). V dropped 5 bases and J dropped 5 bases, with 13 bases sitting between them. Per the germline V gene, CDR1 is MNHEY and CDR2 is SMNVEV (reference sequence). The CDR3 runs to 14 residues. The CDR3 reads CASSQGTRYQPQHF. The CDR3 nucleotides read TGTGCCAGCAGTCAAGGGACACGGTATCAGCCCCAGCATTTT.

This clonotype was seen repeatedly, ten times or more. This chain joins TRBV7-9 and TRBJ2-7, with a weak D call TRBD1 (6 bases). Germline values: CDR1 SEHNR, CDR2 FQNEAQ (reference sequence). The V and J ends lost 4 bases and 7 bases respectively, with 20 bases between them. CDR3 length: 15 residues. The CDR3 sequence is CASSSETGFREEQYF. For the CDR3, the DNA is TGTGCCAGCAGCTCGGAGACAGGATTTCGAGAGGAGCAGTACTTC.

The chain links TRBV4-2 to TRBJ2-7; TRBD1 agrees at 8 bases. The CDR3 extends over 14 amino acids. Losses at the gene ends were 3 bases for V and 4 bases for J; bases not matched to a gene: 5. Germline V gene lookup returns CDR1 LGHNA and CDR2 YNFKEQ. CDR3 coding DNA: TGTGCCAGCAGCCATCGACAGGGGATATACGAGCAGTACTTC. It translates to CASSHRQGIYEQYF.

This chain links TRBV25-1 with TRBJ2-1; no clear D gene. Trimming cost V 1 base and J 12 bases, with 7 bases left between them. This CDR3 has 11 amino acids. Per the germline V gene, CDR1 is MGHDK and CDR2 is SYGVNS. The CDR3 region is CASSESVVQFF. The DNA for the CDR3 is TGTGCCAGCAGTGAATCCGTGGTGCAGTTCTTC.

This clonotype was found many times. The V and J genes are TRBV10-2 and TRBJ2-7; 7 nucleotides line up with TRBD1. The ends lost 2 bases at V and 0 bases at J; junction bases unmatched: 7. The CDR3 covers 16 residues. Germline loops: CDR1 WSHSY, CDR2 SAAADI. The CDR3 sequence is CASSEMTGKNSYEQYF. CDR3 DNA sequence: TGCGCCAGCAGTGAGATGACAGGGAAGAACTCCTACGAGCAGTACTTC.

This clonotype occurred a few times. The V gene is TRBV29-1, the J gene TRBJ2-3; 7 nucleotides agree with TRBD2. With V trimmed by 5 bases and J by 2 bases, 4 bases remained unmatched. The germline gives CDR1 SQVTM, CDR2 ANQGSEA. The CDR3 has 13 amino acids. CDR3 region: CSVLAGATDTQYF. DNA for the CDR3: TGCAGCGTTCTGGCGGGAGCCACAGATACGCAGTATTTT.